These 21 T cell receptor beta chains were all obtained from the same sample, sequenced in a study of blood T cell repertoires in COVID-19. TCRdb's table, derived via immunoSEQ multiplex PCR, lists solely in-frame clones and lacks some. Altogether fewer than 300,000 clones are present, 80% to 95% being singletons, with the ten largest covering 0.95% to 1.2%. The sample comprised PBMCs or T cells enriched from blood (not recorded which). The receptors derive from a woman younger than 45 who had recovered from COVID-19.

The V and J genes are TRBV7-6 and TRBJ1-2, with 7 bases aligning to TRBD1. Germline-derived CDR1 and CDR2 are SGHVS and FNYEAQ. J gave up 6 bases and V 1 base, and 8 bases lay outside the gene matches. This CDR3 has 15 amino acids. The CDR3 is CASSLVEGARDGYTF. The CDR3 nucleotides read TGTGCCAGCAGCTTAGTAGAGGGGGCGCGTGATGGCTACACCTTC.

The count of this clone is one. The V gene is TRBV4-3, the J gene TRBJ2-3; 12 positions match TRBD2. The V gene end was trimmed by 1 base and the J gene end by 7 bases; junction bases not matched to a gene: 3. The V gene's germline CDR1 is LGHNA and CDR2 YSLEER. This CDR3 spans 15 amino acids. Here the CDR3 reads CASSQGLAGEHTQYF. DNA of the CDR3: TGCGCCAGCAGCCAAGGACTAGCGGGAGAGCATACGCAGTATTTT.

This clone has a single count. The chain carries TRBV5-5 and TRBJ2-7; 12 nucleotides match TRBD1. J was trimmed by 5 bases and V by 1 base; bases with no gene match: 7. The CDR3 spans 16 residues. Per germline, CDR1 SGHKS and CDR2 YYEKEE (reference sequence). CDR3 in DNA: TGTGCCAGCAGCTTGAGGGGGACAGGGGGCGCGGACGAGCAGTACTTC. Translated, it gives CASSLRGTGGADEQYF.

The chain employs TRBV2 and TRBJ2-1; D unresolved. Looked up from germline, CDR1 is SNHLY and CDR2 is FYNNEI. The CDR3 contains 15 residues. The V and J ends lost 5 bases and 0 bases respectively, with 11 bases between them. The CDR3 DNA reads as TGTGCCAGCAGTCTTAGGAGTAGCTCCTACAATGAGCAGTTCTTC. Translated: CASSLRSSSYNEQFF.

The chain recombines TRBV29-1 with TRBJ2-1; 9 nucleotides line up with TRBD2. Germline V CDR1 and CDR2: SQVTM, ANQGSEA. The CDR3 runs 15 residues. With V trimmed by 0 bases and J by 7 bases, 7 bases remained unmatched. The CDR3 DNA is TGCAGCGTTGAAGATCACTTGCGGGAGGGAAATGAGCAGTTCTTC. It encodes CSVEDHLREGNEQFF.

This clone is a singleton in its sample. CDR3 sequence: CASSGPGRTEAFF. CDR3 DNA: TGCGCCAGCAGTGGTCCAGGGAGGACTGAAGCTTTCTTT. The chain has TRBV10-1 and TRBJ1-1; maybe TRBD1 (5 bases). Trimming stripped 4 bases from V and 5 bases from J, with 11 bases between. CDR3 length: 13 residues. Germline CDR1 reads WNHNN; CDR2 reads SYGVQD (reference sequence).

This chain links TRBV7-3 with TRBJ1-2; D is uncertain. Trimming pared 10 bases from V and 0 bases from J, leaving 15 bases between. This CDR3 region has 14 residues. CDR1 is SGHTA and CDR2 is FQGTGA in the germline V gene. CDR3 residues: CANLPGETNYGYTF. The CDR3 bases are TGTGCCAACCTACCCGGGGAAACTAACTATGGCTACACCTTC.

J is TRBJ1-1 and V is TRBV4-1; the match to TRBD1 covers 7 bases. The CDR3 sequence is 14 residues long. The junction had 8 bases not matched to a gene; V was cut back by 5 bases and J by 5 bases. CDR1 is MGHRA and CDR2 is YSYEKL in the germline V gene. This CDR3 reads CASSIYRGRTEAFF. The CDR3 bases are TGCGCCAGCAGCATCTACAGGGGTCGGACTGAAGCTTTCTTT.

This sequence joins TRBV3-1 (or the pseudogene TRBV3-2) and TRBJ1-2, with TRBD1 matching 9 bases. The CDR3 runs 15 residues. The germline V gene has CDR1 LGHDT and CDR2 YNNKEL (reference sequence). Germline trimming cut 3 bases from V and 4 bases from J; bases unmatched to any gene: 6. The CDR3 protein is CASSHWDRETYGYTF. CDR3 nucleotides: TGTGCCAGCAGCCATTGGGACAGGGAGACCTATGGCTACACCTTC.

V is TRBV5-5 and J is TRBJ2-7; 7 nucleotides align to TRBD2. The CDR3 has 15 amino acids. V gave up 1 base and J gave up 3 bases; unmatched junction bases: 7. Germline CDR1 and CDR2: SGHKS and YYEKEE (reference sequence). Here the CDR3 reads CASSLRSSGFYEQYF. As DNA, the CDR3 is TGTGCCAGCAGCTTGAGGTCTAGCGGATTCTACGAGCAGTACTTC.

The rearrangement uses TRBV27 and TRBJ2-7; 12 nucleotides line up with TRBD1. V lost 4 bases and J lost 4; bases outside the gene matches: 5. The germline CDR1 and CDR2 sequences are MNHEY and SMNVEV (reference sequence). CDR3 length: 15 amino acids. Written as DNA, the CDR3 is TGTGCCAGCAGTTCTAGGGGACAGGGGGCATACGAGCAGTACTTC. This gives the protein CASSSRGQGAYEQYF.

The V gene is TRBV28, the J gene TRBJ2-1; TRBD2 aligns across 10 bases. CDR1 and CDR2 (germline): MDHEN, SYDVKM. V shed 3 bases and J 5 bases; nucleotides not matched to a gene: 4. The CDR3 is 15 residues long. In DNA form, the CDR3 reads TGTGCCAGCAGTTTCCGGGGACTAGCGAACAATGAGCAGTTCTTC. Protein: CASSFRGLANNEQFF.

The chain recombines TRBV24-1 with TRBJ2-1; the D is unclear. The CDR3 length is 14 residues. Per germline, CDR1 KGHDR and CDR2 SFDVKD. V lost 0 bases and J 5 bases, leaving 7 bases between the germline ends. CDR3 in amino acids: CATSDLLSDNEQFF. The CDR3 bases are TGTGCCACCAGTGATTTGTTATCGGACAATGAGCAGTTCTTC.

This chain links TRBV6-2 or TRBV6-3 with TRBJ2-7; D is perhaps TRBD1 (6 bases). Trimming removed 0 bases at V and 2 bases at J, with 8 bases between. Per germline, CDR1 MNHEY and CDR2 SVGEGT. CDR3 length: 14 amino acids. As DNA, the CDR3 is TGTGCCAGCAGTTACTCGACAGGCGCCTACGAGCAGTACTTC. As protein: CASSYSTGAYEQYF.

J is TRBJ2-1 and V is TRBV6-1; perhaps TRBD1 as D (5 bases). CDR1 is MNHNS and CDR2 is SASEGT in the germline V gene. V was cut by 4 bases and J by 1 base, with 14 bases left in between. This CDR3 region has 16 residues. CDR3 in DNA: TGTGCCAGCAGTGGCAGGGCGCCCAAGTCCTACAATGAGCAGTTCTTC. Protein product: CASSGRAPKSYNEQFF.

The chain links TRBV9 to TRBJ1-2; TRBD1 agrees at 7 bases. CDR1 is SGDLS and CDR2 is YYNGEE in the germline V gene. The ends lost 4 bases at V and 0 bases at J; junction bases unmatched: 6. CDR3 length: 15 amino acids. The CDR3 coding sequence is TGTGCCAGCAGCATCGGACAGGTCACTAACTATGGCTACACCTTC. Translation: CASSIGQVTNYGYTF.

The gene calls are TRBV6-2 or TRBV6-3 and TRBJ2-1; 10 bases agree with TRBD2. Germline V gene sequence: CDR1 MNHEY, CDR2 SVGEGT. The junction had 20 bases not matched to a gene; V was cut back by 2 bases and J by 10 bases. CDR3 length: 19 amino acids. In DNA form, the CDR3 reads TGTGCCAGCAGTTACCTCCCCCCGACTAGCGGGCAGCCGATGGGGGAGCAGTTCTTC. It specifies CASSYLPPTSGQPMGEQFF.

The V gene is TRBV5-1, the J gene TRBJ1-6, with 11 bases lining up with TRBD1. The CDR3 sequence is 17 residues long. Trimming cost V 0 bases and J 3 bases; bases outside gene matches: 2. Germline V gives CDR1 SGHRS, CDR2 YFSETQ. CDR3 DNA sequence: TGCGCCAGCAGCTTGGCCGGGACAGGGGGCTATAATTCACCCCTCCACTTT. Its translation is CASSLAGTGGYNSPLHF.

The gene calls are TRBV3-1 (or the pseudogene TRBV3-2) and TRBJ2-1; 14 bases agree with TRBD2. This CDR3 has 14 residues. Trimming removed 1 base from V and 12 bases from J; junction bases left unmatched: 2. The germline V gene has CDR1 LGHDT and CDR2 YNNKEL (reference sequence). The CDR3 reads CASSQGTSGRWQFF. CDR3 sequence (DNA): TGTGCCAGCAGCCAAGGGACTAGCGGGAGGTGGCAGTTCTTC.

This chain uses TRBV12-3 or TRBV12-4 with TRBJ1-2; tentatively, D is TRBD1 (5 bases). The V end lost 3 bases, the J end lost 8 bases, and 13 bases lay between the germline ends. The CDR3 runs to 13 residues. Here the CDR3 reads CASSFVGGGGYTF. The CDR3 DNA reads as TGTGCCAGCAGTTTCGTTGGGGGAGGCGGCTACACCTTC.

The DNA for the CDR3 is TGTGCCAGCAGTTCCTTTTCCAGGGGGGCAGATACGCAGTATTTT. Its protein is CASSSFSRGADTQYF. J is TRBJ2-3 and V is TRBV6-2 or TRBV6-3; TRBD1 is a possible D gene (7 bases). Trimming pared 4 bases from V and 4 bases from J, leaving 15 bases between. Germline V gives CDR1 MNHEY, CDR2 SVGEGT. The length of the CDR3 is 15 residues.